Below, 20 T cell receptor beta chains from the same sample are listed, as sequenced in a study of blood T cell repertoires in COVID-19 (dated by TCRdb to 2019 to 2021). Library method: the immunoSEQ multiplex PCR assay. The clones in this table, taken by TCRdb from immuneACCESS, are in-frame only. Not every clone is retained; where verified, under half of the shortfall comes from an unresolved V gene, and the cause of the rest is unknown. For this sample there are about 240,000 clones; about four fifths appear just once. About 9.5% of the sample is held by the ten biggest clonotypes. Sequencing was performed on peripheral blood. The receptors shown here come from a woman aged 80 or older with acute or convalescent COVID-19.

The gene calls are TRBV6-1 and TRBJ2-7; possible D gene TRBD1, 5 bases. V lost 1 base and J 2 bases, leaving 12 bases between the germline ends. This CDR3 comprises 15 residues. CDR1 and CDR2 (germline): MNHNS, SASEGT. The CDR3 here is CASSEGRTPPYEQYF. The DNA of the CDR3 is TGTGCCAGCAGTGAAGGCCGGACACCTCCCTACGAGCAGTACTTC.

The V call is TRBV28, the J call TRBJ2-6; D unclear. The CDR3 totals 16 residues. Trimming left V 2 bases short and J 3 bases short, with 11 bases between. The germline V gene encodes CDR1 MDHEN and CDR2 SYDVKM. The CDR3, as DNA: TGTGCCAGCAGTTTAGCCTATTTCGGTGGGGCCAACGTCCTGACTTTC. Protein product: CASSLAYFGGANVLTF.

The CDR3 DNA is TGTGCCACCAGCAGAGTGGGACAAAAAGGTAGTGAAAAACTGTTTTTT. Translating gives CATSRVGQKGSEKLFF. J is TRBJ1-4 and V is TRBV15; D might be TRBD1 (6 bases). The CDR3 has 16 residues. The germline CDR1 and CDR2 sequences are LNHNV and YYDKDF (reference sequence). Trimming left V 1 base short and J 7 bases short, with 16 bases between.

The J gene is TRBJ2-7, the V gene TRBV6-5, with 9 bases fitting TRBD2. Germline assignment: CDR1 MNHEY and CDR2 SVGAGI. The V and J ends lost 8 bases and 3 bases, in that order; junction bases with no gene match: 5. The CDR3 is 13 residues long. The CDR3 here is CASRGLANYEQYF. CDR3 nucleotide sequence: TGTGCCAGCCGCGGACTAGCGAACTACGAGCAGTACTTC.

The chain has TRBV11-3 and TRBJ1-5; D is ambiguous. Per the germline V gene, CDR1 is SGHNT and CDR2 is YENEEA. Trimming took off 1 base at V and 3 bases at J, with 16 bases between the two ends. The CDR3 totals 17 residues. The DNA of the CDR3 is TGTGCCAGCAGCTTAGCTCGGGGAGACATATACAATCAGCCCCAGCATTTT. It codes for CASSLARGDIYNQPQHF.

There are a few counts of this clone. In nucleotides, the CDR3 is TGTGCCAGCAGCCCTTTGGTGGGGGCGCGGGACTATGGCTACACCTTC. Its translation: CASSPLVGARDYGYTF. V gene TRBV5-4 combines with J gene TRBJ1-2; the D gene is possibly TRBD1 (6 bases). The CDR3 covers 16 residues. V lost 4 bases and J 3 bases, leaving 19 bases between the germline ends. The germline V gene encodes CDR1 SGHNT and CDR2 YYREEE (reference sequence).

The chain joins TRBV6-6 to TRBJ1-1; 7 nucleotides match TRBD1. The CDR3 sequence is 15 residues long. Trimming cost V 7 bases and J 1 base; bases outside gene matches: 9. Germline CDR1 and CDR2: MNHNY and SVGAGI (reference sequence). This chain's CDR3 is CASILRQGGNTEAFF. The CDR3 bases are TGTGCCAGCATCTTACGCCAGGGGGGGAACACTGAAGCTTTCTTT.

The chain recombines TRBV5-3 with TRBJ1-2, with 8 bases aligning to TRBD1. TRBV5-3 is annotated as an ORF whose role is uncertain. V shed 5 bases, J shed 8 bases, and the junction held 8 bases outside the gene matches. The CDR3 loop spans 13 amino acids. CDR3 protein: CARSPDRGRGYTF. The CDR3 DNA reads as TGTGCCAGAAGTCCTGACAGGGGAAGGGGCTACACCTTC.

The chain recombines TRBV29-1 with TRBJ2-5; the match to TRBD1 covers 8 bases. The CDR3 covers 13 residues. V dropped 8 bases and J dropped 2; count of bases not matched to a gene: 7. Germline loops: CDR1 SQVTM, CDR2 ANQGSEA. The CDR3 loop reads CSIQGALQETQYF. CDR3 sequence (DNA): TGCAGCATCCAGGGGGCTTTACAAGAGACCCAGTACTTC.

This chain uses TRBV4-1 with TRBJ2-6, with D tentatively TRBD1 (6 bases). This CDR3 is 19 amino acids long. Trimming stripped 4 bases from V and 0 bases from J, with 19 bases between. Germline CDR1 reads MGHRA; CDR2 reads YSYEKL. CDR3 amino acids: CASSPQGTGPVSGANVLTF. In DNA, the CDR3 is TGCGCCAGCAGCCCACAGGGAACAGGCCCAGTCTCTGGGGCCAACGTCCTGACTTTC.

This chain joins TRBV7-9 and TRBJ1-2, with a weak D call TRBD1 (6 bases). Looked up from germline, CDR1 is SEHNR and CDR2 is FQNEAQ (reference sequence). The CDR3 covers 15 residues. V was pared by 5 bases and J by 7 bases, with 20 bases between. The CDR3 DNA reads as TGTGCCAGCAGCCCCGGTGGGGGCAGGGGAAGTGGCTACACCTTC. This codes for CASSPGGGRGSGYTF.

This clone has just one count. The chain couples TRBV28 to TRBJ1-5; 8 bases are shared with TRBD1. Germline V gene data show CDR1 as MDHEN and CDR2 as SYDVKM. CDR3 length: 16 amino acids. The ends lost 4 bases at V and 6 bases at J; junction bases unmatched: 11. CDR3 residues: CASSSPPPGGGQPQHF. The DNA of the CDR3 is TGTGCCAGCAGTTCTCCCCCCCCAGGGGGCGGTCAGCCCCAGCATTTT.

The chain joins TRBV19 to TRBJ2-1, with 9 nucleotides matching TRBD1. Germline lookup yields CDR1 LNHDA and CDR2 SQIVND (reference sequence). The CDR3 is made up of 14 amino acids. V was pared by 6 bases and J by 6 bases, with 6 bases of the junction left unmatched. CDR3 sequence reads: CASRITGGFNEQFF. For the CDR3, the DNA is TGTGCCAGTAGAATTACAGGGGGCTTCAATGAGCAGTTCTTC.

This chain uses TRBV6-5 with TRBJ2-7, with D possibly matching TRBD1 (5 bases). Germline V gives CDR1 MNHEY, CDR2 SVGAGI. This CDR3 contains 15 residues. The V end lost 7 bases, the J end lost 4 bases, and 20 bases lay between the germline ends. The CDR3 nucleotides are TGTGCCAGCAAACCGACGGGTTTAGGGGATTACGAGCAGTACTTC. Translated: CASKPTGLGDYEQYF.

This chain joins TRBV3-1 (or the pseudogene TRBV3-2) and TRBJ1-2; 8 bases line up with TRBD1. The V gene's germline CDR1 is LGHDT and CDR2 YNNKEL (reference sequence). V was pared by 4 bases and J by 2 bases, with 3 bases of the junction left unmatched. This CDR3 is built from 14 residues. CDR3 bases: TGTGCCAGCAGCCCCTGGACAGGGAACTATGGCTACACCTTC. Amino acids: CASSPWTGNYGYTF.

CDR3 DNA: TGTGCCAGCAGACCCTGGACAGGGGTCGTCGGGGAGCTGTTTTTT. As protein: CASRPWTGVVGELFF. The chain combines TRBV2 with TRBJ2-2; 9 bases agree with TRBD1. Germline values: CDR1 SNHLY, CDR2 FYNNEI. There are 15 residues in the CDR3. Trimming removed 6 bases from V and 7 bases from J; junction bases left unmatched: 9.

This clone has a count of ten or more. This chain uses TRBV27 with TRBJ2-1; TRBD2 matches 9 bases. CDR1 and CDR2 (germline): MNHEY, SMNVEV (reference sequence). This CDR3 has 16 residues. The J segment lost 16 bases and the V segment lost 3 bases, leaving 19 bases of the junction unmatched. In DNA, the CDR3 is TGTGCCAGCAGTTTGGCCCCCGTAGCGGGGGACAAGGTACTTTTCTTC. Amino acid sequence: CASSLAPVAGDKVLFF.

V usage is TRBV4-2 and J usage is TRBJ1-6; TRBD1 aligns across 7 bases. Germline loops: CDR1 LGHNA, CDR2 YNFKEQ. Unmatched junction bases numbered 8, after V lost 1 base and J lost 8 bases. The CDR3 loop spans 16 amino acids. CDR3 loop: CASSQGTDREDSPLHF. In nucleotides, the CDR3 is TGTGCCAGCAGCCAAGGCACCGACAGGGAGGATTCACCCCTCCACTTT.

The rearrangement links TRBV5-8 to TRBJ2-7; D might be TRBD1 (6 bases). CDR3 size: 14 residues. The ends were cut back, 0 bases at V and 1 base at J, with 8 bases in the middle. Germline values: CDR1 SGHTS, CDR2 YDEGEE. The CDR3 bases are TGTGCCAGCAGCTTGGTCCAGGGGTCCTACGAGCAGTACTTC. This encodes CASSLVQGSYEQYF.

The chain combines TRBV18 with TRBJ2-1; a possible D gene is TRBD2 (5 bases). The germline V gene encodes CDR1 KGHSH and CDR2 LQKENI. The CDR3 runs to 16 residues. V was pared by 4 bases and J by 10 bases, with 23 bases between. CDR3 sequence: CASSRLNRADEREQFF. CDR3 nucleotides: TGTGCCAGCTCACGACTAAACCGGGCCGACGAGCGGGAGCAGTTCTTC.